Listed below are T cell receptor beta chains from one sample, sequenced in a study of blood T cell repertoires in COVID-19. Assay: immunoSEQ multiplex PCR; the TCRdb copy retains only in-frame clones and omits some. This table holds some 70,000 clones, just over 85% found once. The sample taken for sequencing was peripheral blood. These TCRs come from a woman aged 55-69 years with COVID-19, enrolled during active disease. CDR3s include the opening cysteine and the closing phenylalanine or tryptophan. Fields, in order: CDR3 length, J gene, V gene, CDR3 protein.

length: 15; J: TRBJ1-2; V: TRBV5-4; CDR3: CASSLMTGGDYGYTF
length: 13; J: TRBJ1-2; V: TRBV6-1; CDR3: CASSSPTVYGYTF
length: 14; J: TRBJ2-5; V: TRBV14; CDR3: CASSQWGGQETQYF
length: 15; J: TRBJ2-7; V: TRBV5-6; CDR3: CASSLMQGEFYEQYF
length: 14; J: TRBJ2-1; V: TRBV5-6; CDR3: CASSLPGRDNEQFF
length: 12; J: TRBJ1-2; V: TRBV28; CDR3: CASQRANGGYTF
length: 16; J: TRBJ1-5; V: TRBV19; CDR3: CASSGGTGVLNQPQHF
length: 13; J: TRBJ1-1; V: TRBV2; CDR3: CASSDLSDTEAFF
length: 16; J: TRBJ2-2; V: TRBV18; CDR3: CASSPEQGANTGELFF
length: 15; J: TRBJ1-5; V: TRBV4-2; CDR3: CASSQEGTGDQPQHF
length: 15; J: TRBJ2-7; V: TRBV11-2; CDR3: CASSLGRAGIGEQYF
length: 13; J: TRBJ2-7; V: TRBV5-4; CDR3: CASNAGGMGEQYF
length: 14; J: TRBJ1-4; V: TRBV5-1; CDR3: CASSGGRGDEKLFF
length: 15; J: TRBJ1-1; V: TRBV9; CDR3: CASSSGQGENTEAFF
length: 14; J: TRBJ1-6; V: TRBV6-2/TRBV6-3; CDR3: CASSYEGAASPLHF
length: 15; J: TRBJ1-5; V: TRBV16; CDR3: CASSQSGQNNQPQHF
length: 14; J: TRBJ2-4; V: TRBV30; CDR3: CAWSVGGGGNIQYF
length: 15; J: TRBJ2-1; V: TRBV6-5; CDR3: CASSLSESSYNEQFF
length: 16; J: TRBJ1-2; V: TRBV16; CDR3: CASSQFRGPRDYGYTF
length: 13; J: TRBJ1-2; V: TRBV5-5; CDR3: CASSFGGVAGYTF
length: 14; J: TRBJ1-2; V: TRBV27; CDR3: CASSPGTAYTGYTF
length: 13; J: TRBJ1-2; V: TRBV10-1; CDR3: CASSGYREHGYTF
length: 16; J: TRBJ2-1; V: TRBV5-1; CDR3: CASSLPGLSSYNEQFF
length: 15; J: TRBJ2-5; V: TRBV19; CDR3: CASSIVAGGAETQYF
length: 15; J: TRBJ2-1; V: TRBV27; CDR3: CASSLSGTDYNEQFF
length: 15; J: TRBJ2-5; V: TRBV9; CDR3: CASTQAGGDQETQYF
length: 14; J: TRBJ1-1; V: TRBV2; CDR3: CASSGDRVYTEAFF
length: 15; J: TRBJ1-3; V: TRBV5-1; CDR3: CATRLQPSSGNTIYF
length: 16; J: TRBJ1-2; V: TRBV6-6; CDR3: CASSYSSQGAPYGYTF
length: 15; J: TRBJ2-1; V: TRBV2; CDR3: CASTDRASVHNEQFF
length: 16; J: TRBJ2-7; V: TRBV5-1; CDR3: CASSPPGEDRPYEQYF
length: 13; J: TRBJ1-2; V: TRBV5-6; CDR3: CASSLGGDYGYTF
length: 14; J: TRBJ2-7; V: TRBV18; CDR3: CASSPIAGFYEQYF
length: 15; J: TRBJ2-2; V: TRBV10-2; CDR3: CASSPEGAEAGELFF
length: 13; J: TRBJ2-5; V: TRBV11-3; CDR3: CASSSGIGETQYF
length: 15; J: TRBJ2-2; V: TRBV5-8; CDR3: CASSQGQSTVGELFF
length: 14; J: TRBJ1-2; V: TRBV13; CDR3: CASSGTGILYGYTF
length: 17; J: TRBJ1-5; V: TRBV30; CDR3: CAWSVPLGREGNQPQHF
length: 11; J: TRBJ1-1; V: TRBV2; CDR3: CASRTNTEAFF